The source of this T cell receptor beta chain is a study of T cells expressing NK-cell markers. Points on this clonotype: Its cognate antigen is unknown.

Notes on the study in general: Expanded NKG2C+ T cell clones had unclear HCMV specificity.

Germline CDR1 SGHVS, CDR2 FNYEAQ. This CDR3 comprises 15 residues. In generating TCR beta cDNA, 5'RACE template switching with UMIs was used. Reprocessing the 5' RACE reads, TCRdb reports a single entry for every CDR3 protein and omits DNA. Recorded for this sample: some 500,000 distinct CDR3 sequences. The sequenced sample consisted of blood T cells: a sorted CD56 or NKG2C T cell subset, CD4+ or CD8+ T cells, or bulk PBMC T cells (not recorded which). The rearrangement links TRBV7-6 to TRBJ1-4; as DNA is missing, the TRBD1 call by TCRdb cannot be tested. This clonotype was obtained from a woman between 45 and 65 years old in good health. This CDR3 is CASSSLGGSNEKLFF.